Presented here are 26 T cell receptor beta chains from one specimen sequenced in a study of beta chain features in type 1 diabetes. The sequenced template was cDNA made from the entire isolated RNA. Produced via immunoSEQ multiplex PCR; TCRdb's table is partial and in-frame only. Here the sample spans about 350,000 clones, around 19% being singletons. Sequenced sample: naive CD4+ T cells from blood. These receptors all stem from a woman younger than 35 in good health.

The table lists this clone with a few counts. V gene TRBV4-2 combines with J gene TRBJ1-1; maybe TRBD1 (6 bases). The CDR3 consists of 14 residues. Trimming took 0 bases from V and 6 from J, leaving 11 bases between them. Germline CDR1 reads LGHNA; CDR2 reads YNFKEQ. CDR3 in amino acids: CASSQDRGTPEAFF. The CDR3 coding sequence is TGTGCCAGCAGCCAAGATAGAGGGACACCTGAAGCTTTCTTT.

This clone was picked up a small number of times. This rearrangement joins TRBV10-3 to TRBJ1-1; D possibly corresponds to TRBD1 (5 bases). The CDR3 runs 13 residues. CDR1 ENHRY and CDR2 SYGVKD come from the germline V gene. V dropped 8 bases and J dropped 1 base, with 11 bases sitting between them. CDR3 amino acids: CAIRDSSNTEAFF. The DNA of the CDR3 is TGTGCCATCCGGGACTCATCGAACACTGAAGCTTTCTTT.

This clone was detected only a few times. This rearrangement joins TRBV7-2 to TRBJ2-1; TRBD2 aligns across 8 bases. CDR1 and CDR2 from the germline V gene are SGHTA and FQGNSA. The length of the CDR3 is 15 residues. The trim removed 8 bases at V and 2 bases at J, leaving 8 bases unmatched. This chain's CDR3 is CASRLAGGAYNEQFF. The DNA for the CDR3 is TGTGCCAGCCGTCTAGCGGGCGGGGCCTACAATGAGCAGTTCTTC.

V and J are TRBV30 and TRBJ1-2; 7 nucleotides line up with TRBD1. The germline V gene has CDR1 GTSNPN and CDR2 SVGIG (reference sequence). J lost 2 bases, V lost 1 base, and 4 bases had no gene match. The length of the CDR3 is 14 residues. CDR3 coding DNA: TGTGCCTGGAGTGAGACAGGGACCAACTATGGCTACACCTTC. It specifies CAWSETGTNYGYTF.

The chain carries TRBV4-2 and TRBJ1-2; D possibly corresponds to TRBD1 (6 bases). V was clipped by 4 bases and J by 2 bases, with 11 bases between them. The CDR3 extends over 14 amino acids. Germline V gives CDR1 LGHNA, CDR2 YNFKEQ. The CDR3 sequence is CASSPRDKNYGYTF. CDR3 DNA sequence: TGTGCCAGCAGCCCCCGGGACAAGAACTATGGCTACACCTTC.

This clone was seen only a few times. This chain joins TRBV27 and TRBJ2-1, with a tentative D call TRBD2 (5 bases). There are 16 residues in the CDR3. The ends were cut back, 4 bases at V and 6 bases at J, with 19 bases in the middle. In germline, CDR1 is MNHEY, CDR2 SMNVEV (reference sequence). The CDR3 reads CASSSTSGRNINEQFF. In DNA form, the CDR3 reads TGTGCCAGCAGTTCGACCAGCGGCCGCAATATCAATGAGCAGTTCTTC.

This clone was seen only a few times. The chain couples TRBV29-1 to TRBJ2-3; weak D call: TRBD1 (5 bases). V was cut by 8 bases and J by 2 bases, with 29 bases left in between. The CDR3 sequence is 18 residues long. Germline V gene lookup returns CDR1 SQVTM and CDR2 ANQGSEA. The CDR3 coding sequence is TGCAGCATCACGGTCCCGTTCCAGCAGGACATCCTCACAGATACGCAGTATTTT. This encodes CSITVPFQQDILTDTQYF.

This chain uses TRBV4-2 with TRBJ1-2, with D unresolved. CDR3 length equals 14 residues. The V gene's germline CDR1 is LGHNA and CDR2 YNFKEQ. V lost 0 bases, J lost 5 bases, and 10 bases lay in between. CDR3 bases: TGTGCCAGCAGCCAAGAGGCGGAGAGATATGGCTACACCTTC. It encodes CASSQEAERYGYTF.

V is TRBV7-6 and J is TRBJ2-7; 7 positions match TRBD2. Trimming cost V 1 base and J 2 bases; bases outside gene matches: 2. CDR3 length: 14 amino acids. Germline V gene lookup returns CDR1 SGHVS and CDR2 FNYEAQ. For the CDR3, the DNA is TGTGCCAGCAGCTTAGATCGGGGGGCCTACGAGCAGTACTTC. Its protein is CASSLDRGAYEQYF.

V gene TRBV5-1 combines with J gene TRBJ2-1; 7 bases are a match to TRBD2. CDR1 SGHRS and CDR2 YFSETQ come from the germline V gene. The CDR3 consists of 15 residues. The V segment lost 0 bases and the J segment 9 bases; nucleotides outside the gene matches: 9. Here the CDR3 DNA reads TGCGCCAGCAGCTTGGGGACTGGGGGGGGTTTTGAGCAGTTCTTC. Translation: CASSLGTGGGFEQFF.

The V gene is TRBV29-1, the J gene TRBJ1-4, with D possibly matching TRBD1 (5 bases). V shed 7 bases and J shed 10 bases, with 22 bases lying between them. The germline gives CDR1 SQVTM, CDR2 ANQGSEA. The CDR3 spans 14 residues. This CDR3 is CSASSEGMGGKLFF. In DNA form, the CDR3 reads TGCAGCGCCTCCAGCGAGGGCATGGGGGGAAAACTGTTTTTT.

The chain links TRBV4-3 to TRBJ1-4; TRBD1 matches at 8 bases. Germline V gives CDR1 LGHNA, CDR2 YSLEER. This CDR3 is built from 14 residues. V was clipped by 1 base and J by 8 bases; unmatched bases: 3. The CDR3 nucleotides read TGCGCCAGCAGCCAAGCGGACAGGGTAGAAAAACTGTTTTTT. Protein product: CASSQADRVEKLFF.

This clone has only a few counts. This chain links TRBV7-9 with TRBJ1-2; 7 bases align to TRBD1. CDR1 is SEHNR, CDR2 FQNEAQ, per germline (reference sequence). This CDR3 is built from 16 residues. V lost 4 bases, J lost 4 bases, and 12 bases stayed unmatched. In DNA form, the CDR3 reads TGTGCCAGCAGCTCCTCGGACAGGCTTGGCATCTATGGCTACACCTTC. Amino acids: CASSSSDRLGIYGYTF.

J is TRBJ2-1 and V is TRBV7-8; 7 bases are a match to TRBD1. Per the germline V gene, CDR1 is SGHVS and CDR2 is FQNEAQ. This CDR3 is 15 amino acids long. V lost 5 bases and J lost 1; bases outside the gene matches: 5. CDR3 DNA sequence: TGTGCCAGCAGCGTACAGGGGTCTTCCTACAATGAGCAGTTCTTC. This gives the protein CASSVQGSSYNEQFF.

The chain joins TRBV4-1 to TRBJ2-1; 13 nucleotides align to TRBD2. Trimming took 4 bases from V and 7 from J; bases not matched to a gene: 7. The germline V gene encodes CDR1 MGHRA and CDR2 YSYEKL. This CDR3 is built from 16 residues. The CDR3: CASSRLLAGGLNEQFF. In nucleotides, the CDR3 is TGCGCCAGCAGCCGTTTACTAGCGGGGGGGCTGAATGAGCAGTTCTTC.

There are a few counts of this clone. Written as DNA, the CDR3 is TGTGCCAGCAGCAGACAGGGGGAGACCACTGAAGCTTTCTTT. Its translation: CASSRQGETTEAFF. This chain uses TRBV7-9 with TRBJ1-1, with 9 nucleotides matching TRBD1. Looked up from germline, CDR1 is SEHNR and CDR2 is FQNEAQ (reference sequence). J gave up 4 bases and V 5 bases, and 5 bases lay outside the gene matches. There are 14 residues in the CDR3.

This chain links TRBV4-1 with TRBJ1-4, with 8 bases identical to TRBD1. The CDR3 contains 14 residues. The J segment lost 7 bases and the V segment lost 4 bases, leaving 5 bases of the junction unmatched. The germline gives CDR1 MGHRA, CDR2 YSYEKL. CDR3 in amino acids: CASSLPGGREKLFF. The CDR3 nucleotides read TGCGCCAGCAGCCTTCCAGGGGGCCGTGAAAAACTGTTTTTT.

This clone was counted only a few times. The chain joins TRBV29-1 to TRBJ1-5; D might be TRBD1 (6 bases). The CDR3 totals 13 residues. Germline values: CDR1 SQVTM, CDR2 ANQGSEA. Trimming left V 7 bases short and J 6 bases short, with 16 bases between. The CDR3 DNA is TGCAGCGCAGGGGCCGGGGTAGGTCAGCCCCAGCATTTT. It translates to CSAGAGVGQPQHF.

V usage is TRBV6-6 and J usage is TRBJ2-2; possibly TRBD2 for D (6 bases). The V end lost 7 bases, the J end lost 5 bases, and 17 bases lay between the germline ends. Germline V gene sequence: CDR1 MNHNY, CDR2 SVGAGI (reference sequence). The CDR3 consists of 15 residues. CDR3 residues: CASKKAAGGTGELFF. The CDR3 DNA reads as TGTGCCAGCAAAAAAGCGGCCGGGGGAACCGGGGAGCTGTTTTTT.

This clone has only a few counts. The chain uses TRBV7-9 and TRBJ2-5; weak D call: TRBD1 (6 bases). The CDR3 contains 13 residues. Trimming took 1 base from V and 7 from J, leaving 10 bases between them. The germline CDR1 and CDR2 sequences are SEHNR and FQNEAQ (reference sequence). The CDR3 nucleotides read TGTGCCAGCAGCTTAGAGGGGGATGGGACCCAGTACTTC. As protein: CASSLEGDGTQYF. Using reference TRBV7-9 and TRBJ2-5 for the parts outside the CDR3, the full variable domain is DTGVSQNPRHKITKRGQNVTFRCDPISEHNRLYWYRQTLGQGPEFLTYFQNEAQLEKSRLLSDRFSAERPKGSFSTLEIQRTEQGDSAMYLCASSLEGDGTQYFGPGTRLLVL.

In its sample, this clone was seen a few times. This sequence joins TRBV5-1 and TRBJ2-4; 9 bases agree with TRBD2. The CDR3 runs to 16 residues. V lost 0 bases, J lost 0 bases, and 1 base stayed unmatched. CDR1 and CDR2 (germline): SGHRS, YFSETQ. The CDR3 protein is CASSLAAGGAKNIQYF. The CDR3 DNA reads TGCGCCAGCAGCTTGGCAGCGGGAGGAGCCAAAAACATTCAGTACTTC. The full variable domain, in which reference TRBV5-1 and TRBJ2-4 provide the parts outside the CDR3, is KAGVTQTPRYLIKTRGQQVTLSCSPISGHRSVSWYQQTPGQGLQFLFEYFSETQRNKGNFPGRFSGRQFSNSRSEMNVSTLELGDSALYLCASSLAAGGAKNIQYFGAGTRLSVL.

V usage is TRBV5-1 and J usage is TRBJ1-5, with TRBD1 identical over 9 bases. V shed 9 bases, J shed 5 bases, and the junction held 3 bases outside the gene matches. Germline V CDR1 and CDR2: SGHRS, YFSETQ. This CDR3 has 12 residues. The CDR3 loop is CAMGQGDQPQHF. CDR3 DNA: TGCGCCATGGGACAGGGTGATCAGCCCCAGCATTTT. Complete variable domain (other parts from reference TRBV5-1 and TRBJ1-5): KAGVTQTPRYLIKTRGQQVTLSCSPISGHRSVSWYQQTPGQGLQFLFEYFSETQRNKGNFPGRFSGRQFSNSRSEMNVSTLELGDSALYLCAMGQGDQPQHFGDGTRLSIL.

The chain has TRBV18 and TRBJ2-7, with D maybe TRBD2 (6 bases). CDR1 and CDR2 from the germline V gene are KGHSH and LQKENI. Deletions cut 4 bases from V and 7 bases from J, with 17 bases between. This CDR3 has 14 amino acids. DNA of the CDR3: TGTGCCAGCTCACGGATGCTAGCTGGGGGGGAGCAGTACTTC. Translation: CASSRMLAGGEQYF.

The chain combines TRBV7-2 with TRBJ2-5, with D possibly being TRBD2 (6 bases). CDR1 and CDR2 (germline): SGHTA, FQGNSA. V was cut by 6 bases and J by 2 bases, with 10 bases left in between. This CDR3 has 13 residues. The CDR3 nucleotides read TGTGCCAGCAGTTCGACTAGGCAAGAGACCCAGTACTTC. Its translation is CASSSTRQETQYF. The entire variable domain, with the rest obtained from reference TRBV7-2 and TRBJ2-5, is as follows: GAGVSQSPSNKVTEKGKDVELRCDPISGHTALYWYRQSLGQGLEFLIYFQGNSAPDKSGLPSDRFSAERTGGSVSTLTIQRTQQEDSAVYLCASSSTRQETQYFGPGTRLLVL.

This chain links TRBV2 with TRBJ2-5, with 7 bases aligning to TRBD1. The CDR3 contains 17 residues. Per the germline V gene, CDR1 is SNHLY and CDR2 is FYNNEI. Trimming at V came to 2 bases and at J to 1 base, leaving 10 bases not matched to a gene. The CDR3 reads CASSESVTGPIQETQYF. DNA for the CDR3: TGTGCCAGCAGTGAATCGGTGACAGGGCCGATCCAAGAGACCCAGTACTTC.

The V gene is TRBV12-5, the J gene TRBJ2-5; 9 nucleotides align to TRBD1. CDR3 length: 18 amino acids. Germline V gene lookup returns CDR1 LGHNT and CDR2 FRNRAP. V trimming: 0 bases; J trimming: 2 bases; junction bases outside the gene matches: 10. CDR3 protein: CASGLVRGTGKEQETQYF. The CDR3 coding sequence is TGTGCTAGTGGTTTGGTAAGGGGGACAGGGAAGGAGCAAGAGACCCAGTACTTC.